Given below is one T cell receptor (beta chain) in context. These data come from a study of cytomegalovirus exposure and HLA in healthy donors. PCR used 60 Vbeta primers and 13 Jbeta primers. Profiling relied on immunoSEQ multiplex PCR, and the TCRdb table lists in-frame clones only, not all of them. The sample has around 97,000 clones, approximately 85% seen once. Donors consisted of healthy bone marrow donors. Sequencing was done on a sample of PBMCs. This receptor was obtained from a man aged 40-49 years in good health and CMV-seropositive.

DNA of the CDR3: TGCGCCAGCGCCCCGAGTGGGCGGGGGGGGACAGATACGCAGTATTTT. It encodes CASAPSGRGGTDTQYF. This sequence joins TRBV5-1 and TRBJ2-3, with TRBD2 matching 9 bases. CDR1 is SGHRS and CDR2 is YFSETQ in the germline V gene. J lost 3 bases, V lost 7 bases, and 12 bases had no gene match. The CDR3 has 16 amino acids.